The 29 T cell receptor beta chains reported below all come from one sample, sequenced in a study of regulatory T cells in long-lasting Graves disease. Arm-PCR with iRepertoire HTBI primers amplified the CDR3 regions for these TCR beta libraries. TCRdb ran MiXCR on the multiplex PCR reads and lists one entry per CDR3 protein. The repertoire holds some 370,000 distinct CDR3 sequences, with 12% as singletons. Time point given: newly diagnosed GD, antithyroid drugs for less than 3 months. Extracted RNA from PBMCs served as the source of the TCR library. The sample was also reused in another study, on T cells in Graves' hyperthyroidism and ophthalmopathy.

Sequencing was performed on peripheral blood mononuclear cells (PBMCs), taken at new diagnosis, from a patient treated with antithyroid drugs. The receptors come from a woman under 30 with Graves disease.

Ten or more counts support this clonotype. V gene TRBV27 combines with J gene TRBJ1-2; D gene ambiguous. The ends were cut back, 1 base at V and 8 bases at J, with 11 bases in the middle. CDR1 is MNHEY, CDR2 SMNVEV, per germline (reference sequence). This CDR3 has 13 residues. The CDR3 DNA sequence: TGTGCCAGCAGTTTATACGGGTCGGAGGGCTACACCTTC. It is translated as CASSLYGSEGYTF.

Many counts were recorded for this clonotype. The chain is built from TRBV7-2 and TRBJ1-2; D ambiguous. Between the trimmed V and J ends, which lost 5 bases and 8 bases, there was a span of 21 bases. This CDR3 is built from 15 residues. In germline, CDR1 is SGHTA, CDR2 FQGNSA. CDR3 sequence reads: CASSRYNFGGEGYTF. CDR3 bases: TGTGCCAGCAGCCGATACAATTTCGGAGGTGAAGGCTACACCTTC.

On this clonotype itself: This may be a read error, as it is one base from a much larger clone. The chain employs TRBV2 and TRBJ1-1, with a possible D match to TRBD1 (5 bases). CDR3 length: 13 amino acids. Germline V gives CDR1 SNHLY, CDR2 FYNNEI. Trimming took 3 bases from V and 8 from J, leaving 13 bases between them. The CDR3 DNA sequence: TGTGCCAGCAGTGATCTAATCGAGGGGGAAGCTTTCTTT. Its protein product is CASSDLIEGEAFF.

This chain connects TRBV3-1 to TRBJ2-1; a weak D match, TRBD2 (6 bases). From germline, CDR1 is LGHDT and CDR2 YNNKEL (reference sequence). V was shortened by 0 bases and J by 7 bases, with 16 bases between the two germline ends. The CDR3 extends over 16 amino acids. The CDR3 DNA follows: TGTGCCAGCAGCCAAGAAAGGTCGGGACTCCGGAATGAGCAGTTCTTC. It specifies CASSQERSGLRNEQFF.

This clonotype was detected many times. V usage is TRBV5-1 and J usage is TRBJ2-7; D is uncertain. Looked up from germline, CDR1 is SGHRS and CDR2 is YFSETQ. This CDR3 comprises 14 residues. Trimming left V 1 base short and J 3 bases short, with 11 bases between. The CDR3 DNA follows: TGCGCCAGCAGCTTGATTGACGGAAACTACGAGCAGTACTTC. It is translated as CASSLIDGNYEQYF.

This rearrangement joins TRBV4-1 to TRBJ2-7; TRBD1 is a possible D gene (8 bases). The CDR3 runs 15 residues. Germline V gene lookup returns CDR1 MGHRA and CDR2 YSYEKL. Trimming left V 2 bases short and J 3 bases short, with 14 bases between. The CDR3 DNA reads as TGCGCCAGCAGCCAACCGGACAGGGAGGGCTACGAGCAGTACTTC. This gives the protein CASSQPDREGYEQYF.

There are many counts of this clonotype. The chain combines TRBV10-2 with TRBJ1-2; no firm D call. The CDR3 extends over 15 amino acids. V lost 4 bases to trimming and J lost 2 bases, with 14 bases between them. From germline, CDR1 is WSHSY and CDR2 SAAADI. The CDR3 reads CASSGVAGWNYGYTF. The CDR3 nucleotides read TGCGCCAGCAGTGGGGTGGCGGGATGGAACTATGGCTACACCTTC.

This clonotype came up a few times. V and J are TRBV4-1 and TRBJ1-2; TRBD1 matches at 9 bases. Germline V gives CDR1 MGHRA, CDR2 YSYEKL. The CDR3 is 16 residues long. The ends lost 10 bases at V and 4 bases at J; junction bases unmatched: 16. CDR3 sequence: CATAPGQGARAYGYTF. In DNA, the CDR3 is TGCGCCACCGCTCCGGGACAGGGCGCCCGAGCCTATGGCTACACCTTC.

This clonotype was seen only a few times. The chain links TRBV7-8 to TRBJ1-2, with 8 bases fitting TRBD1. V lost 5 bases and J lost 1; bases outside the gene matches: 9. The V gene's germline CDR1 is SGHVS and CDR2 FQNEAQ. This CDR3 comprises 16 residues. The CDR3 region is CASSPDTGGVNYGYTF. In nucleotides, the CDR3 is TGTGCCAGCAGCCCGGATACAGGGGGGGTTAACTATGGCTACACCTTC. Full variable domain (missing parts from reference TRBV7-8 and TRBJ1-2): GAGVSQSPRYKVAKRGQDVALRCDPISGHVSLFWYQQALGQGPEFLTYFQNEAQLDKSGLPSDRFFAERPEGSVSTLKIQRTQQEDSAVYLCASSPDTGGVNYGYTFGSGTRLTVV.

Turning to this clonotype: A read error may be the cause here, since a much bigger clone is one base away. The rearrangement joins TRBV20-1 to TRBJ2-7, with TRBD2 identical over 7 bases. This CDR3 comprises 15 residues. From germline, CDR1 is DFQATT and CDR2 SNEGSKA (reference sequence). The CDR3 coding sequence is TGCAGTGCTAGGGCCGCCGAAGCGGGAACCTACGTGCAGTACTTC. It codes for CSARAAEAGTYVQYF.

This clonotype showed up just a few times. The chain is built from TRBV7-9 and TRBJ2-3; D unclear. Germline values: CDR1 SEHNR, CDR2 FQNEAQ (reference sequence). V was pared by 1 base and J by 1 base, with 21 bases between. This CDR3 is 19 amino acids long. CDR3 region: CASSLELGRLPRRTDTQYF. CDR3 DNA sequence: TGTGCCAGCAGCTTAGAATTGGGCCGTCTCCCCCGGCGCACAGATACGCAGTATTTT.

The rearrangement links TRBV7-2 to TRBJ2-5; a possible D gene is TRBD2 (6 bases). The ends were cut back, 1 base at V and 2 bases at J, with 17 bases in the middle. From germline, CDR1 is SGHTA and CDR2 FQGNSA. There are 17 residues in the CDR3. DNA for the CDR3: TGTGCCAGCAGCTTAGGCCCGAGGGTCCGGGGGCAAGAGACCCAGTACTTC. Protein: CASSLGPRVRGQETQYF.

The chain has TRBV4-3 and TRBJ2-1; no definite D call. This CDR3 has 15 amino acids. Germline V gene data show CDR1 as LGHNA and CDR2 as YSLEER. Trimming pared 0 bases from V and 8 bases from J, leaving 14 bases between. The CDR3 loop is CASSQEEGREDEQFF. The CDR3 nucleotides are TGCGCCAGCAGCCAAGAGGAAGGCAGAGAGGATGAGCAGTTCTTC.

This clonotype occurred many times. The V call is TRBV6-1, the J call TRBJ1-5; 7 bases are shared with TRBD1. The CDR3 loop spans 12 amino acids. Germline trimming cut 4 bases from V and 9 bases from J; bases unmatched to any gene: 3. CDR1 MNHNS and CDR2 SASEGT come from the germline V gene. The CDR3 DNA reads TGTGCCAGCAGTGCCCGACAGGGGCCCCAGCATTTT. Translation: CASSARQGPQHF.

This clonotype was counted many times. The J gene is TRBJ1-2, the V gene TRBV12-3 or TRBV12-4, with TRBD1 identical over 7 bases. The length of the CDR3 is 14 residues. Unmatched junction bases numbered 2, after V lost 1 base and J lost 3 bases. In DNA, the CDR3 is TGTGCCAGCAGTTTAGTGGGGACAGACTATGGCTACACCTTC. Translated: CASSLVGTDYGYTF.

Notes on this clonotype: A read error may account for a junction end that differs from germline. The chain is built from TRBV4-1 and TRBJ2-7, with 8 bases matching TRBD1. The germline gives CDR1 MGHRA, CDR2 YSYEKL. The length of the CDR3 is 17 residues. CDR3 sequence (DNA): TGCGCCAGCAGCCAAGCACACGACAGGGGTTCTCTCTACGAGCAGTGCTTC. Amino acid sequence: CASSQAHDRGSLYEQCF.

This clonotype came up many times. The V and J genes are TRBV7-9 and TRBJ2-1, with D tentatively TRBD1 (6 bases). V dropped 2 bases and J dropped 12 bases, with 17 bases sitting between them. Germline CDR1 SEHNR, CDR2 FQNEAQ (reference sequence). This CDR3 has 14 residues. CDR3: CASSLSWGLGWQFF. The CDR3 region has the DNA TGTGCCAGCAGCTTAAGCTGGGGGCTAGGATGGCAGTTCTTC.

This clonotype was counted ten times or more. This sequence joins TRBV6-1 and TRBJ1-1, with D perhaps TRBD1 (5 bases). Trimming pared 7 bases from V and 5 bases from J, leaving 14 bases between. Germline V gene lookup returns CDR1 MNHNS and CDR2 SASEGT. The CDR3 sequence is 13 residues long. The CDR3 sequence: CASTLERGTEAFF. Here the CDR3 DNA reads TGTGCCAGCACCTTGGAAAGGGGTACTGAAGCTTTCTTT.

The table lists this clonotype with many counts. The CDR3 region has the DNA TGTGCCAGCAGTTACCTACAGGGGGCCGATGGCTACACCTTC. Translated: CASSYLQGADGYTF. The chain joins TRBV6-9 to TRBJ1-2, with TRBD1 matching 9 bases. Unmatched junction bases numbered 5, after V lost 3 bases and J lost 6 bases. Germline loops: CDR1 MNHGY, CDR2 SVAAGI. The CDR3 loop spans 14 amino acids.

On this clonotype itself: A much larger clone sits a single nucleotide away, making a read error possible. The V call is TRBV12-3 or TRBV12-4, the J call TRBJ2-3; a possible D gene is TRBD2 (5 bases). This CDR3 is 15 amino acids long. The CDR3 DNA follows: TGTGCCGGCAGTTCCCTACGGGGTAGCACAGATACGCAGTATTTT. It is translated as CAGSSLRGSTDTQYF.

This clonotype occurred many times. V usage is TRBV28 and J usage is TRBJ1-5; D not certain. V lost 6 bases and J lost 4, with 13 bases in between. The CDR3 runs to 14 residues. Germline V CDR1 and CDR2: MDHEN, SYDVKM. The CDR3 DNA reads as TGTGCCAGCAGCTCGAGGACGGCGAATCAGCCCCAGCATTTT. It encodes CASSSRTANQPQHF.

V and J are TRBV9 and TRBJ1-2, with D possibly matching TRBD1 (6 bases). Germline V lookup: CDR1 SGDLS, CDR2 YYNGEE. The CDR3 is 13 residues long. V dropped 0 bases and J dropped 3 bases, with 6 bases sitting between them. As DNA, the CDR3 is TGTGCCAGCAGCGTAGGGACAGACTATGGCTACACCTTC. Translated, it gives CASSVGTDYGYTF.

The chain carries TRBV6-1 and TRBJ2-2; 7 bases map to TRBD1. V dropped 2 bases and J dropped 4; count of bases not matched to a gene: 19. This CDR3 contains 20 residues. The germline V gene encodes CDR1 MNHNS and CDR2 SASEGT. The CDR3 reads CASSELVGAEGGAGTGELFF. The CDR3 coding sequence is TGTGCCAGCAGTGAACTTGTTGGGGCTGAAGGGGGCGCCGGCACCGGGGAGCTGTTTTTT.

This clonotype has only one observation. The gene calls are TRBV11-3 and TRBJ2-3; 8 nucleotides agree with TRBD1. The length of the CDR3 is 16 residues. The germline V gene encodes CDR1 SGHNT and CDR2 YENEEA. Germline trimming cut 5 bases from V and 4 bases from J; bases unmatched to any gene: 11. The CDR3 spells CASSTSDRDFPDTQYF. The CDR3, as DNA: TGTGCCAGCAGCACCTCGGACAGGGACTTCCCAGATACGCAGTATTTT.

This clonotype occurred many times. The chain links TRBV7-9 to TRBJ2-7; no clear D gene. The CDR3 loop spans 15 amino acids. CDR1 SEHNR and CDR2 FQNEAQ come from the germline V gene (reference sequence). V lost 5 bases to trimming and J lost 0 bases, with 14 bases between them. For the CDR3, the DNA is TGTGCCAGCAGCCCCCTATCGTGGGGCTCCTACGAGCAGTACTTC. It codes for CASSPLSWGSYEQYF. The full variable domain, with the rest looked up from reference TRBV7-9 and TRBJ2-7, is DTGVSQNPRHKITKRGQNVTFRCDPISEHNRLYWYRQTLGQGPEFLTYFQNEAQLEKSRLLSDRFSAERPKGSFSTLEIQRTEQGDSAMYLCASSPLSWGSYEQYFGPGTRLTVT.

The chain employs TRBV6-5 and TRBJ2-7; 7 bases fit TRBD1. V lost 10 bases to trimming and J lost 0 bases; unmatched junction nucleotides: 12. The CDR3 totals 15 residues. In germline, CDR1 is MNHEY, CDR2 SVGAGI. CDR3 loop: CATYPGTESSYEQYF. CDR3 DNA: TGTGCCACCTACCCCGGGACAGAGAGCTCCTACGAGCAGTACTTC.

The chain has TRBV7-2 and TRBJ1-1, with unresolved D. Germline CDR1 reads SGHTA; CDR2 reads FQGNSA. This CDR3 contains 16 residues. Trimming stripped 2 bases from V and 3 bases from J, with 16 bases between. CDR3 DNA: TGTGCCAGCAGCTTATTTCCACAGAGTATCGACACTGAAGCTTTCTTT. Its translation is CASSLFPQSIDTEAFF.

The sample holds a few counts of this clonotype. The rearrangement uses TRBV7-6 and TRBJ2-3, with D uncertain. CDR3 length equals 14 residues. V was cut by 1 base and J by 3 bases, with 8 bases left in between. From germline, CDR1 is SGHVS and CDR2 FNYEAQ. In DNA form, the CDR3 reads TGTGCCAGCAGCTTAGGGGCGGTAACAGATACGCAGTATTTT. As protein: CASSLGAVTDTQYF.

Many counts were recorded for this clonotype. The chain couples TRBV19 to TRBJ1-1; a weak D match, TRBD1 (6 bases). Trimming removed 4 bases from V and 6 bases from J, with 15 bases in between. Per germline, CDR1 LNHDA and CDR2 SQIVND (reference sequence). This CDR3 comprises 14 residues. The CDR3 region has the DNA TGTGCCAGTAGTAAGTTCCGCGGGGGCCCTGAAGCTTTCTTT. Encoded protein: CASSKFRGGPEAFF.